This record looks at one TCR beta chain sequence and its context. This entry comes from a study of blood T cell repertoires in COVID-19. The overall study: Samples taken during acute and convalescent COVID-19 were collected in the United States, Italy and Spain.

This CDR3 is built from 14 residues. Trimming cost V 4 bases and J 5 bases; bases outside gene matches: 6. Germline V gives CDR1 SNHLY, CDR2 FYNNEI. Clones were sequenced by immunoSEQ multiplex PCR, and TCRdb holds only the in-frame ones, with some missing. The sample shows under 350,000 clones, less than 85% of them seen only once. The origin of this receptor is a man aged 55 to 70 who had recovered from COVID-19. This sequence joins TRBV2 and TRBJ2-5, with 8 bases fitting TRBD2. Sequencing was performed on peripheral blood. The DNA of the CDR3 is TGTGCCAGCAGTGTTCTAGCGGGTCCCGAGACCCAGTACTTC. It yields the protein CASSVLAGPETQYF.